These 30 T cell receptor beta chains were sequenced from one sample in a study of T cells in Graves' hyperthyroidism and ophthalmopathy (dated by TCRdb to the late 2010s). The library relied on multiplex PCR. Sequencing instrument: Illumina HiSeq 2000. Amplification of TCR beta CDR3 regions was carried out from RNA transcripts. The TCR CDR3 was subjected to a first round of RT-PCR using the HTBI primer set and the Qiagen OneStep RT-PCR kit. TCRdb reprocessing: public reads trimmed at Q25 with fastp, clones called with MiXCR, in-frame beta chains kept. Every entry covers one CDR3 protein and lists the most common genes and DNA from its rows. The sample includes approximately 640,000 distinct CDR3 sequences, with over 40% observed a single time. The ten largest clones add up to under 8% of the sample. The material sequenced was peripheral blood or thyroid tissue (not recorded which). These receptors came from an adult man with Graves' disease, either hyperthyroidism or ophthalmopathy (not recorded which).

This chain joins TRBV11-1 and TRBJ1-1; D gene ambiguous. Per the germline V gene, CDR1 is SGHAT and CDR2 is FQDESV (reference sequence). The CDR3 extends over 15 amino acids. Trimming took 5 bases from V and 1 from J, leaving 14 bases between them. CDR3 sequence: CASSAIIQKNTEAFF. In DNA, the CDR3 is TGTGCCAGCAGCGCCATAATACAGAAGAACACTGAAGCTTTCTTT.

In its sample, this clonotype was seen many times. The genes are TRBV14 and TRBJ2-7; D not resolved. V lost 1 base, J lost 3 bases, and 1 base lay in between. Germline V gene sequence: CDR1 SGHDN, CDR2 FVKESK. The CDR3 spans 11 residues. The CDR3 DNA is TGTGCCAGCAGCCAAGTCTACGAGCAGTACTTC. Residues: CASSQVYEQYF.

With respect to this clonotype: One end of the junction is discordant with germline, which a read error may explain. This chain links TRBV29-1 with TRBJ1-1; TRBD1 aligns across 8 bases. This CDR3 contains 10 residues. The germline V gene encodes CDR1 SQVTM and CDR2 ANQGSEA. In nucleotides, the CDR3 is TGCAGCGCCAGGACAGGGTACCACTACTTT. The encoded protein is CSARTGYHYF. Together with reference TRBV29-1 and TRBJ1-1, the CDR3 gives the full variable domain: SAVISQKPSRDICQRGTSLTIQCQVDSQVTMMFWYRQQPGQSLTLIATANQGSEATYESGFVIDKFPISRPNLTFSTLTVSNMSPEDSSIYLCSARTGYHYFGQGTRLTVV.

The chain is built from TRBV2 and TRBJ2-1; 9 nucleotides agree with TRBD2. From germline, CDR1 is SNHLY and CDR2 FYNNEI. V shed 6 bases, J shed 5 bases, and the junction held 8 bases outside the gene matches. The CDR3 length is 15 residues. CDR3 bases: TGTGCCAGCAGCCCAGCACGCGGGGGGGACAATGAGCAGTTCTTC. It codes for CASSPARGGDNEQFF.

There are a few counts of this clonotype. The chain carries TRBV5-1 and TRBJ2-5; TRBD2 might be the D (5 bases). V lost 0 bases, J lost 1 base, and 10 bases lay in between. CDR3 size: 15 residues. Germline V gives CDR1 SGHRS, CDR2 YFSETQ. The chain's CDR3 is CASSLVLAVQETQYF. CDR3 bases: TGCGCCAGCAGCTTGGTCCTAGCCGTCCAAGAGACCCAGTACTTC. Full variable domain (outside the CDR3, taken from reference TRBV5-1 and TRBJ2-5): KAGVTQTPRYLIKTRGQQVTLSCSPISGHRSVSWYQQTPGQGLQFLFEYFSETQRNKGNFPGRFSGRQFSNSRSEMNVSTLELGDSALYLCASSLVLAVQETQYFGPGTRLLVL.

The gene calls are TRBV19 and TRBJ1-2; tentative D call: TRBD1 (6 bases). There are 14 residues in the CDR3. V gave up 3 bases and J gave up 10 bases, with 18 bases separating them. Germline-derived CDR1 and CDR2 are LNHDA and SQIVND (reference sequence). This CDR3 reads CASSIRGTSFAYTF. The CDR3 DNA reads as TGTGCCAGTAGTATTCGAGGGACATCTTTCGCCTACACCTTC.

The genes are TRBV6-6 and TRBJ2-6, with D possibly called TRBD1 or TRBD2 (5 bases each). The CDR3 is made up of 16 amino acids. Looked up from germline, CDR1 is MNHNY and CDR2 is SVGAGI (reference sequence). V lost 0 bases to trimming and J lost 2 bases, with 8 bases between them. The CDR3 DNA reads as TGTGCCAGCAGTTACTCGAGGGGCGCTGGGGCCAACGTCCTGACTTTC. Protein: CASSYSRGAGANVLTF.

Ten or more counts support this clonotype. This sequence joins TRBV10-3 and TRBJ2-7; 8 bases map to TRBD1. V dropped 2 bases and J dropped 4; count of bases not matched to a gene: 7. Per the germline V gene, CDR1 is ENHRY and CDR2 is SYGVKD. The length of the CDR3 is 15 residues. The CDR3 DNA sequence: TGTGCCATCAGTGAGACCTCGACAGGGGTGTACGAGCAGTACTTC. Translating gives CAISETSTGVYEQYF.

The chain recombines TRBV19 with TRBJ2-1; perhaps TRBD2 as D (5 bases). Germline V lookup: CDR1 LNHDA, CDR2 SQIVND (reference sequence). The V end was cut by 9 bases, the J end by 1 base, with 13 bases between. The CDR3 consists of 14 residues. The CDR3 DNA follows: TGTGCCAGCCATAAGCGGTTTTCCTACAATGAGCAGTTCTTC. The encoded protein is CASHKRFSYNEQFF. Complete variable domain (other parts from reference TRBV19 and TRBJ2-1): DGGITQSPKYLFRKEGQNVTLSCEQNLNHDAMYWYRQDPGQGLRLIYYSQIVNDFQKGDIAEGYSVSREKKESFPLTVTSAQKNPTAFYLCASHKRFSYNEQFFGPGTRLTVL.

The V gene is TRBV6-1, the J gene TRBJ1-2, with 8 bases fitting TRBD1. CDR1 is MNHNS and CDR2 is SASEGT in the germline V gene. The CDR3 contains 15 residues. V shed 4 bases and J 5 bases; nucleotides not matched to a gene: 9. The CDR3 here is CASSGSGQGFYGYTF. CDR3 DNA sequence: TGTGCCAGCAGTGGAAGCGGACAGGGTTTTTATGGCTACACCTTC.

Worth noting for this clonotype: This may come from a read error, since a much larger clone is one base off. This chain connects TRBV29-1 to TRBJ1-2; possible D gene TRBD1, 6 bases. Trimming stripped 2 bases from V and 6 bases from J, with 16 bases between. The CDR3 is 14 amino acids. Looked up from germline, CDR1 is SQVTM and CDR2 is ANQGSEA. CDR3 in amino acids: CSVESRGFWDGYTF. The DNA of the CDR3 is TGCAGCGTTGAAAGTAGGGGGTTTTGGGATGGCTACACCTTC.

The chain recombines TRBV6-5 with TRBJ2-2; no firm D call. The germline V and J ends were trimmed by 7 bases and 3 bases, with 9 bases remaining between them. The CDR3 is 13 residues long. Looked up from germline, CDR1 is MNHEY and CDR2 is SVGAGI. The DNA of the CDR3 is TGTGCCAGCACCCAAGGGTACACCGGGGAGCTGTTTTTT. This codes for CASTQGYTGELFF.

J is TRBJ1-4 and V is TRBV7-2; TRBD1 matches at 9 bases. CDR3 length equals 15 residues. Germline V gene sequence: CDR1 SGHTA, CDR2 FQGNSA. J lost 7 bases, V lost 6 bases, and 9 bases had no gene match. The CDR3 coding sequence is TGTGCCAGCAGTCGTCGAACAGGGGGCTTTGAAAAACTGTTTTTT. Its protein product is CASSRRTGGFEKLFF.

The chain joins TRBV25-1 to TRBJ1-3, with D possibly being TRBD1 (5 bases). Germline V lookup: CDR1 MGHDK, CDR2 SYGVNS. Trimming stripped 1 base from V and 4 bases from J, with 8 bases between. The CDR3 loop spans 14 amino acids. CDR3 coding DNA: TGTGCCAGCAGTGAATTGGGACTCGGAAACACCATATATTTT. It specifies CASSELGLGNTIYF.

This rearrangement joins TRBV6-5 to TRBJ1-6; weak D call: TRBD1 (5 bases). Germline V gene data show CDR1 as MNHEY and CDR2 as SVGAGI. The V end was cut by 2 bases, the J end by 6 bases, with 29 bases between. This CDR3 is built from 21 residues. CDR3 in amino acids: CASSYKKYRVEGRQSNSPLHF. In nucleotides, the CDR3 is TGTGCCAGCAGTTACAAAAAGTATCGCGTAGAGGGTCGACAGAGTAATTCACCCCTCCACTTT.

This clonotype showed up many times. The chain uses TRBV20-1 and TRBJ2-7; perhaps TRBD1 as D (6 bases). Deletions cut 3 bases from V and 7 bases from J, with 13 bases between. Germline assignment: CDR1 DFQATT and CDR2 SNEGSKA (reference sequence). The length of the CDR3 is 12 residues. The CDR3 protein is CSASEQGWEQYF. CDR3 coding DNA: TGCAGTGCTAGCGAGCAGGGGTGGGAGCAGTACTTC.

In its sample, this clonotype was seen once. At one end, the junction sequence differs from germline, possibly due to a read error. The rearrangement joins TRBV11-3 to TRBJ1-6, with D unclear. There are 15 residues in the CDR3. Per germline, CDR1 SGHNT and CDR2 YENEEA. The CDR3 DNA follows: TGTGCCAGCGTTCCCGGGGTCAGGACCCATTCGCCCCTCCACTTT. It codes for CASVPGVRTHSPLHF. Using reference TRBV11-3 and TRBJ1-6 for the parts outside the CDR3, the full variable domain is EAGVVQSPRYKIIEKKQPVAFWCNPISGHNTLYWYLQNLGQGPELLIRYENEEAVDDSQLPKDRFSAERLKGVDSTLKIQPAELGDSAVYLCASVPGVRTHSPLHFGNGTRLTVT.

About this clonotype itself: With a much larger clone just one base away, this may be a read error. This chain connects TRBV19 to TRBJ1-6; the D is unclear. Germline V lookup: CDR1 LNHDA, CDR2 SQIVND (reference sequence). The CDR3 runs to 12 residues. The CDR3 spells CASSGPKAPPHF. The DNA of the CDR3 is TGTGCCAGTAGTGGCCCCAAAGCGCCCCCCCACTTT.

The chain has TRBV6-1 and TRBJ1-2; 10 nucleotides match TRBD1. The CDR3 spans 15 residues. The V segment lost 3 bases and the J segment 8 bases; nucleotides outside the gene matches: 9. Germline-derived CDR1 and CDR2 are MNHNS and SASEGT. The CDR3 sequence is CASSDLGQGGVGYTF. CDR3 sequence (DNA): TGTGCCAGCAGTGACCTAGGACAGGGGGGTGTGGGCTACACCTTC.

The chain recombines TRBV7-2 with TRBJ2-5, with TRBD2 matching over 7 bases. The length of the CDR3 is 15 residues. Germline V CDR1 and CDR2: SGHTA, FQGNSA. J was trimmed by 5 bases and V by 3 bases; bases with no gene match: 9. The DNA for the CDR3 is TGTGCCAGCAGCTTGGGGGACTACGGGGAGGAGACCCAGTACTTC. Translating gives CASSLGDYGEETQYF.

The chain recombines TRBV7-9 with TRBJ2-5, with TRBD2 matching over 10 bases. Trimming took 3 bases from V and 4 from J; bases not matched to a gene: 5. Germline assignment: CDR1 SEHNR and CDR2 FQNEAQ (reference sequence). This CDR3 spans 15 amino acids. The CDR3 bases are TGTGCCAGCAGCTTTCAGCGGGGGGGCCCAGAGACCCAGTACTTC. This encodes CASSFQRGGPETQYF.

The chain has TRBV5-1 and TRBJ1-6; 7 bases are a match to TRBD1. Germline V gives CDR1 SGHRS, CDR2 YFSETQ. V lost 4 bases to trimming and J lost 3 bases; unmatched junction nucleotides: 7. The CDR3 spans 16 residues. The CDR3 bases are TGCGCCAGCAGCCCCGGGACAGCAGACTATAATTCACCCCTCCACTTT. Protein sequence: CASSPGTADYNSPLHF.

This clonotype appeared a few times. The J gene is TRBJ2-7, the V gene TRBV6-6; D is perhaps TRBD2 (6 bases). The germline V gene has CDR1 MNHNY and CDR2 SVGAGI (reference sequence). Trimming left V 5 bases short and J 3 bases short, with 17 bases between. The CDR3 length is 15 residues. The CDR3 here is CASSKTIRGGYEQYF. The CDR3 nucleotides read TGTGCCAGCAGTAAGACGATTAGGGGAGGCTACGAGCAGTACTTC.

The CDR3 is CASSVTGTSGSGELFF. The CDR3 nucleotides read TGTGCCAGCAGCGTAACCGGGACTAGCGGGAGCGGGGAGCTGTTTTTT. The chain carries TRBV9 and TRBJ2-2; 14 bases line up with TRBD2. The V gene's germline CDR1 is SGDLS and CDR2 YYNGEE. With 1 base clipped from V and 7 bases from J, the junction kept 3 bases outside the gene matches. This CDR3 has 16 amino acids.

This rearrangement joins TRBV20-1 to TRBJ2-3; D is perhaps TRBD1 (6 bases). Between the trimmed V and J ends, which lost 5 bases and 0 bases, there was a span of 12 bases. Germline CDR1 and CDR2: DFQATT and SNEGSKA (reference sequence). The CDR3 spans 14 residues. The CDR3 reads CSAPDSSSTDTQYF. The CDR3 region has the DNA TGCAGTGCTCCGGACAGCTCTAGCACAGATACGCAGTATTTT.

As for this clonotype: A read error may explain this, as a much larger clone is one base away. The chain links TRBV7-8 to TRBJ1-6; D may be TRBD1 (5 bases). V was cut by 3 bases and J by 7 bases, with 13 bases left in between. CDR3 length: 15 amino acids. The germline V gene has CDR1 SGHVS and CDR2 FQNEAQ. CDR3 amino acids: CASSFSGVSNSPLHF. Here the CDR3 DNA reads TGTGCCAGCAGCTTCTCGGGGGTTTCGAATTCACCCCTCCACTTT.

At least ten counts were recorded for this clonotype. The chain links TRBV10-2 to TRBJ1-6, with D unresolved. Germline V gene sequence: CDR1 WSHSY, CDR2 SAAADI. The V and J ends lost 3 bases and 6 bases respectively, with 6 bases between them. The CDR3 length is 13 residues. CDR3 region: CASSDGSNSPLHF. The CDR3 nucleotides are TGCGCCAGCAGTGATGGTAGTAATTCACCCCTCCACTTT.

This clonotype was recorded only once. The chain employs TRBV10-3 and TRBJ1-5, with TRBD1 identical over 7 bases. The ends lost 3 bases at V and 14 bases at J; junction bases unmatched: 10. Germline CDR1 reads ENHRY; CDR2 reads SYGVKD. This CDR3 comprises 13 residues. The CDR3 loop reads CAISDGKGAKEHF. As DNA, the CDR3 is TGTGCCATCAGTGACGGGAAGGGGGCGAAAGAGCATTTT.

CDR3 nucleotide sequence: TGCGCCAGCAGGGACAGGGAGGCTTACAATGAGCAGTTCTTC. Amino acid sequence: CASRDREAYNEQFF. The V call is TRBV10-1, the J call TRBJ2-1; 8 positions match TRBD1. V lost 6 bases, J lost 4 bases, and 5 bases stayed unmatched. Germline-derived CDR1 and CDR2 are WNHNN and SYGVQD (reference sequence). This CDR3 is built from 14 residues.

A few counts support this clonotype. V and J are TRBV20-1 and TRBJ1-1; 10 nucleotides agree with TRBD1. The germline V gene has CDR1 DFQATT and CDR2 SNEGSKA (reference sequence). Trimming cost V 3 bases and J 10 bases; bases outside gene matches: 5. The CDR3 sequence is 12 residues long. The CDR3 loop reads CSARTGGEGAFF. Written as DNA, the CDR3 is TGCAGTGCTAGGACAGGGGGCGAAGGAGCTTTCTTT.